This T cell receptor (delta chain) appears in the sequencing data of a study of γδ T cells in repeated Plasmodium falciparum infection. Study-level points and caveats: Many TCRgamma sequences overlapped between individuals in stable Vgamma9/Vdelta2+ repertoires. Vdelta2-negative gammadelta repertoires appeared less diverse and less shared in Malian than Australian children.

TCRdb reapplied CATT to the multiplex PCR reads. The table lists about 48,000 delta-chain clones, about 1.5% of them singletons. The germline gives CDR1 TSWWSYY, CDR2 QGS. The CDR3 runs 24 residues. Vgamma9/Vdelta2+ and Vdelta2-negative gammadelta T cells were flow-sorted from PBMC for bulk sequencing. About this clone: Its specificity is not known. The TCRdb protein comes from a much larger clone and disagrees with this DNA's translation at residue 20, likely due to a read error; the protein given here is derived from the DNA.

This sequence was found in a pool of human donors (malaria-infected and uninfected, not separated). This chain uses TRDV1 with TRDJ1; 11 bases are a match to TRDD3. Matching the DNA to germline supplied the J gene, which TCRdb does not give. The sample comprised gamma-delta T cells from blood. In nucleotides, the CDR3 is TGTGCTCTTGGGAACCAGGCCTTCCTACTCCCTGGGGGATACCGGTTTCAGAACACCGGTAAACTCATCTTT. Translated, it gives CALGNQAFLLPGGYRFQNTGKLIF.